This T cell receptor (beta chain) was found in a study of identical twins. Each CDR3 protein is one row after TCRdb ran MiXCR on the 5' RACE reads. In the table there are roughly 690,000 distinct CDR3 sequences, around 20% of which are singletons. The CDR3 length is 13 residues. The V gene's germline CDR1 is KGHSH and CDR2 LQKENI. V lost 3 bases to trimming and J lost 9 bases, with 12 bases between them. The sample holds a few counts of this clonotype. Antigen: not known. Study findings and constraints: Beta out-of-frame sequences showed weaker excess twin sharing. Compared with models, monozygotic twins showed more out-of-frame TCR alpha sharing.

These data were also filed under a second study, of T cells expressing NK-cell markers.

This clonotype was obtained from a young woman in good health. The sample taken for sequencing was PBMCs. The chain joins TRBV18 to TRBJ2-1; tentative D call: TRBD2 (5 bases). CDR3 region: CASSPSLEFEQFF. The CDR3, as DNA: TGTGCCAGCTCACCCTCACTAGAGTTTGAGCAGTTCTTC.